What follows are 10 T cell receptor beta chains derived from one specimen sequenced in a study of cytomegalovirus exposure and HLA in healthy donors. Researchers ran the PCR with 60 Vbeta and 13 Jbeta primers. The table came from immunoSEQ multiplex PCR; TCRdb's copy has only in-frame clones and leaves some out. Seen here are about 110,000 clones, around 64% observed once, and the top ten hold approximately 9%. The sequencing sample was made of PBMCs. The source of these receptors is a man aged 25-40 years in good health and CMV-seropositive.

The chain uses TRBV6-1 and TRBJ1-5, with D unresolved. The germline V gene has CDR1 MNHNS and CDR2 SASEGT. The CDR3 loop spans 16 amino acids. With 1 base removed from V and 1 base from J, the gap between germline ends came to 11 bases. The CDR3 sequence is CASSEGLGVSNQPQHF. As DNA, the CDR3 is TGTGCCAGCAGTGAAGGTCTGGGAGTGAGCAATCAGCCCCAGCATTTT.

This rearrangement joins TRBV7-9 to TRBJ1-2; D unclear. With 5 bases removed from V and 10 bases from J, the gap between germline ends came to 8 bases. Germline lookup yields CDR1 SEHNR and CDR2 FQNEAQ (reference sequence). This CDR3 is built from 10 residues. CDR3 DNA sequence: TGTGCCAGCAGCCCAGGAAACTACACCTTC. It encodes CASSPGNYTF.

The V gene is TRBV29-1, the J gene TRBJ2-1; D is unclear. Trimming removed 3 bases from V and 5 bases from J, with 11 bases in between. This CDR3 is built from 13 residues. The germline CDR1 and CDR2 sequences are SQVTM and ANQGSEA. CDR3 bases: TGCAGCGTTGAGCGGTTATTTGACAATGAGCAGTTCTTC. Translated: CSVERLFDNEQFF.

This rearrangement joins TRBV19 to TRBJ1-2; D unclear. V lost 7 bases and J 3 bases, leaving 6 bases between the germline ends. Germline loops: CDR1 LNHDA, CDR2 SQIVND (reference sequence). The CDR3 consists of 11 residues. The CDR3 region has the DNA TGTGCCAGTACGGACTACTATGGCTACACCTTC. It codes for CASTDYYGYTF.

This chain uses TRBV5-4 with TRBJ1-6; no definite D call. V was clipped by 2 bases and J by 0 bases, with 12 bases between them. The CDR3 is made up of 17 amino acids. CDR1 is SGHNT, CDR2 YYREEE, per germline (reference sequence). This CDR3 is CASSLGGRSSYNSPLHF. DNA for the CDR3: TGTGCCAGCAGCTTAGGAGGCAGGAGCTCCTATAATTCACCCCTCCACTTT. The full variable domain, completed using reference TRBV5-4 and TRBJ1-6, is ETGVTQSPTHLIKTRGQQVTLRCSSQSGHNTVSWYQQALGQGPQFIFQYYREEENGRGNFPPRFSGLQFPNYSSELNVNALELDDSALYLCASSLGGRSSYNSPLHFGNGTRLTVT.

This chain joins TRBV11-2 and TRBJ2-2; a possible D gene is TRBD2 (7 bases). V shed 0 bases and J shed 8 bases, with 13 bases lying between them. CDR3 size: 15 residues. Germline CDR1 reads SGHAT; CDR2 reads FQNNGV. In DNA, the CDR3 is TGTGCCAGCAGCTTAGATCCGGGGGGCTGGGGGGAGCTGTTTTTT. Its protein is CASSLDPGGWGELFF.

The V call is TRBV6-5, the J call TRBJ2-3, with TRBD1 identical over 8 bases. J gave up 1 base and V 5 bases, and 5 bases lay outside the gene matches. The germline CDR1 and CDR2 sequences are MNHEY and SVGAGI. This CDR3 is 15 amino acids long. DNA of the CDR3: TGTGCCAGCAGTACACCGGGACAGGGCACAGATACGCAGTATTTT. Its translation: CASSTPGQGTDTQYF.

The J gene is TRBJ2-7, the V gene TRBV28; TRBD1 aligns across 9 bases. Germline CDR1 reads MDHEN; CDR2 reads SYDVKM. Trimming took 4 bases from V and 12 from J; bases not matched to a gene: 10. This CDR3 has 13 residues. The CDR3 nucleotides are TGTGCCAGCAGTTACCGGACAGGGGAATTGGTGTACGTC. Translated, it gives CASSYRTGELVYV.

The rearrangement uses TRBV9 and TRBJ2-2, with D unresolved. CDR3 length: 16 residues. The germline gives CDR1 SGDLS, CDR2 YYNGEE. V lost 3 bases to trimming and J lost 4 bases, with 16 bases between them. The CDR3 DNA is TGTGCCAGCAGCGCCTTTCCTAGGTCGGGCACCGGGGAGCTGTTTTTT. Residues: CASSAFPRSGTGELFF.

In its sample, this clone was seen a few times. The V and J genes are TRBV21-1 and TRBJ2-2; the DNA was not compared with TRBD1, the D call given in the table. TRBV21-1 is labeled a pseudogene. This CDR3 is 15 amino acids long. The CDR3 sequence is CASSSDGEGDGELFF. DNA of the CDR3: TGTGCCAGCAGTTCCGACGGAGAGGGGGACGGGGAGCTGTTTTTT.